This entry is about one T cell receptor beta chain. Time point here: newly diagnosed GD, antithyroid drugs for less than 3 months. Generation of the TCR library employed RNA extracted from PBMCs. CDR3-region Arm-PCR and iRepertoire HTBI primers produced the TCR beta libraries. A single record per CDR3 protein comes from TCRdb applying MiXCR to the multiplex PCR reads. The sample includes hundreds of thousands of distinct CDR3 sequences, roughly 16% of them seen just once. The data originate from a study of regulatory T cells in long-lasting Graves disease. In the study overall: Newly diagnosed Graves' patients had taken antithyroid drugs under 3 months.

This CDR3 region has 16 residues. The ends were cut back, 4 bases at V and 0 bases at J, with 15 bases in the middle. Looked up from germline, CDR1 is DFQATT and CDR2 is SNEGSKA (reference sequence). Separately, the same data were catalogued under a study of T cells in Graves' hyperthyroidism and ophthalmopathy. Per that paper: Patients aged 18 to 65 with hyperthyroidism were newly diagnosed, with duration under 2 months.

This chain uses TRBV20-1 with TRBJ2-2; the D gene could be TRBD1 or TRBD2 (5 bases each). Sequencing was performed on peripheral blood mononuclear cells (PBMCs), taken at new diagnosis, from a patient treated with antithyroid drugs. This TCR was recovered from a young woman with Graves disease. CDR3 protein: CSAKKPGRSNTGELFF. The CDR3 region has the DNA TGCAGTGCTAAGAAGCCGGGACGGTCGAACACCGGGGAGCTGTTTTTT.